One TCR beta chain is described in this entry. The data were taken from a study of blood T cells in healthy people across ages. Using a J-beta primer mix together with a sample-barcoded 5' primer, a second PCR was run for about 7 to 12 cycles. MiXCR, applied by TCRdb to the 5' RACE reads, yields one record per CDR3 protein. The sample yields over 1,500,000 distinct CDR3 sequences, roughly 49% seen once. V lost 5 bases and J lost 4, with 16 bases in between. Per germline, CDR1 LNHNV and CDR2 YYDKDF (reference sequence). There are 15 residues in the CDR3. This receptor was taken from a woman in her 40s in good health. Sequencing was done on a sample of blood. The chain links TRBV15 to TRBJ2-3; D gene ambiguous. In DNA, the CDR3 is TGTGCCACCAGCCTTCCGGGTGTTATGTCAGATACGCAGTATTTT. Translating gives CATSLPGVMSDTQYF.